A single sample is the source of the 10 T cell receptor beta chains below, sequenced in a study of blood T cells in healthy people across ages. Primers used in a second PCR of roughly 7 to 12 cycles were a sample-barcoded 5' primer and a J-beta primer mix. TCRdb called the 5' RACE reads again in MiXCR, with one record for every CDR3 protein. Of approximately 1.5 million distinct CDR3 sequences listed, 35% to 45% are singletons. Input material: blood. The receptors derive from a woman aged 18-29 years in good health.

The chain recombines TRBV9 with TRBJ2-7; 10 bases map to TRBD1. CDR3 length: 17 residues. J gave up 7 bases and V 3 bases, and 16 bases lay outside the gene matches. Germline lookup yields CDR1 SGDLS and CDR2 YYNGEE. CDR3 loop: CASSGLPGQGTYNEQYF. The CDR3 coding sequence is TGTGCCAGCAGCGGACTCCCGGGACAGGGGACGTACAATGAGCAGTACTTC.

This clonotype was found a few times. The CDR3 nucleotides are TGCAGTGCCACATTGGCCTACGAGCAGTACTTC. Translation gives CSATLAYEQYF. The genes are TRBV20-1 and TRBJ2-7, with unresolved D. The CDR3 runs to 11 residues. Germline V gene data show CDR1 as DFQATT and CDR2 as SNEGSKA (reference sequence). The V gene lost 6 bases and the J gene lost 2 bases, with 8 bases spanning the gap.

The V and J genes are TRBV5-1 and TRBJ2-1; 7 bases are a match to TRBD1. V trimming: 4 bases; J trimming: 8 bases; junction bases outside the gene matches: 3. The CDR3 runs to 12 residues. Germline V gives CDR1 SGHRS, CDR2 YFSETQ. CDR3 sequence: CASSPGQDEQFF. In DNA form, the CDR3 reads TGCGCCAGCAGCCCCGGACAGGATGAGCAGTTCTTC. The full variable domain, with the rest looked up from reference TRBV5-1 and TRBJ2-1, is KAGVTQTPRYLIKTRGQQVTLSCSPISGHRSVSWYQQTPGQGLQFLFEYFSETQRNKGNFPGRFSGRQFSNSRSEMNVSTLELGDSALYLCASSPGQDEQFFGPGTRLTVL.

The chain links TRBV12-3 or TRBV12-4 to TRBJ1-2; 7 nucleotides align to TRBD1. This CDR3 has 18 residues. The junction had 18 bases not matched to a gene; V was cut back by 6 bases and J by 2 bases. CDR3 DNA: TGTGCCAGCAGGACACACAGGACAGGAATCCGACAAAACTATGGCTACACCTTC. This translates into CASRTHRTGIRQNYGYTF.

There are a few counts of this clonotype. The rearrangement links TRBV20-1 to TRBJ1-5, with D perhaps matching TRBD1 (5 bases). The CDR3 is 16 amino acids. Germline CDR1 and CDR2: DFQATT and SNEGSKA (reference sequence). The V end was cut by 0 bases, the J end by 3 bases, with 15 bases between. CDR3 residues: CSARDTLGGYNQPQHF. The CDR3 DNA sequence: TGCAGTGCTAGAGACACTTTGGGGGGGTACAATCAGCCCCAGCATTTT.

This clonotype has just a few counts. The chain joins TRBV29-1 to TRBJ2-5; tentatively, D is TRBD2 (5 bases). Germline V gene sequence: CDR1 SQVTM, CDR2 ANQGSEA. The V and J ends lost 4 bases and 4 bases respectively, with 13 bases between them. This CDR3 contains 13 residues. As DNA, the CDR3 is TGCAGCGTTGTAGCGTCATTCGGAGAGACCCAGTACTTC. This codes for CSVVASFGETQYF.

The rearrangement uses TRBV7-2 and TRBJ2-3; tentative D call: TRBD2 (5 bases). The CDR3 has 13 residues. The germline V gene has CDR1 SGHTA and CDR2 FQGNSA. Trimming took 4 bases from V and 2 from J, leaving 7 bases between them. The CDR3 loop is CASSSEATDTQYF. In DNA form, the CDR3 reads TGTGCCAGCAGCTCGGAGGCCACAGATACGCAGTATTTT. The variable domain in full, with the rest retrieved from reference TRBV7-2 and TRBJ2-3, is GAGVSQSPSNKVTEKGKDVELRCDPISGHTALYWYRQSLGQGLEFLIYFQGNSAPDKSGLPSDRFSAERTGGSVSTLTIQRTQQEDSAVYLCASSSEATDTQYFGPGTRLTVL.

The chain employs TRBV12-3 or TRBV12-4 and TRBJ2-1; TRBD2 might be the D (6 bases). This CDR3 spans 16 amino acids. Between the trimmed V and J ends, which lost 2 bases and 0 bases, there was a span of 11 bases. CDR3 in DNA: TGTGCCAGCAGTTTACCAGCGGGCTACTCCTACAATGAGCAGTTCTTC. It codes for CASSLPAGYSYNEQFF.

The genes are TRBV9 and TRBJ2-3, with 11 bases lining up with TRBD2. The CDR3 runs 17 residues. Trimming took 4 bases from V and 5 from J; bases not matched to a gene: 12. Germline CDR1 SGDLS, CDR2 YYNGEE. CDR3 sequence (DNA): TGTGCCAGCAGCCCCCGTCCGCTAGCGGGGGGTCTAGATACGCAGTATTTT. Translation: CASSPRPLAGGLDTQYF.

This clonotype was seen more than once but under ten times. J is TRBJ2-7 and V is TRBV4-2; 10 bases line up with TRBD1. V lost 6 bases to trimming and J lost 6 bases; unmatched junction nucleotides: 8. The CDR3 has 14 residues. Looked up from germline, CDR1 is LGHNA and CDR2 is YNFKEQ. CDR3: CASSSGTGVFEQYF. The CDR3 nucleotides read TGTGCCAGCAGTTCCGGGACAGGGGTTTTCGAGCAGTACTTC.